This T cell receptor beta chain comes out of a study of identical twins. This clonotype occurred many times. TCRdb ran MiXCR on the 5' RACE reads and lists one entry per CDR3 protein. The table has roughly 200,000 distinct CDR3 sequences, 6% to 9% seen once; the top ten hold approximately 2%. A further study also used this sample, focusing on yellow fever vaccine responses in identical twins.

This receptor was obtained from a woman aged 18-29 years in good health. The source material was memory (CD45RO+) T cells sorted from blood.

This CDR3 is CATSREDNYGYTF. CDR3 DNA sequence: TGTGCCACCAGCAGAGAGGATAACTATGGCTACACCTTC. The chain combines TRBV15 with TRBJ1-2; no definite D call. This CDR3 is built from 13 residues. CDR1 and CDR2 (germline): LNHNV, YYDKDF (reference sequence). V shed 0 bases and J shed 1 base, with 3 bases lying between them. Full variable domain (remainder filled in from reference TRBV15 and TRBJ1-2): DAMVIQNPRYQVTQFGKPVTLSCSQTLNHNVMYWYQQKSSQAPKLLFHYYDKDFNNEADTPDNFQSRRPNTSFCFLDIRSPGLGDTAMYLCATSREDNYGYTFGSGTRLTVV.